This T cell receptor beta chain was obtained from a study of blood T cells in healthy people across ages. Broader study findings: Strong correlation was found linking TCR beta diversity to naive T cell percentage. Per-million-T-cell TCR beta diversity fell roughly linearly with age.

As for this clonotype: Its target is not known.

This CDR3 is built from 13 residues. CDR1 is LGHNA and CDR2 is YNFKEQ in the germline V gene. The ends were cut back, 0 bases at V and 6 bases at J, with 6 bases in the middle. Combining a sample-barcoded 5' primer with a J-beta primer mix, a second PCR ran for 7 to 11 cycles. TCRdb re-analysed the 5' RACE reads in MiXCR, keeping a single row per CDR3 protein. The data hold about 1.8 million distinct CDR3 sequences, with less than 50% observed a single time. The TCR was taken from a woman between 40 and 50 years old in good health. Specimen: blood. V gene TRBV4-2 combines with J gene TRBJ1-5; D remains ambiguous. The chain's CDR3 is CASSQEGSQPQHF. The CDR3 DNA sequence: TGTGCCAGCAGCCAAGAGGGAAGTCAGCCCCAGCATTTT.